These 15 T cell receptor beta chains share one sample of origin, sequenced in a study of technical replicates of blood from a handful of donors. The data were produced by immunoSEQ multiplex PCR, yet TCRdb's version contains in-frame clones alone and is incomplete. The data contain fewer than 95,000 clones, about 94% of them seen just once; the ten biggest clones take up approximately 0.26%. Specimen: T cells isolated from PBMCs. Source of these receptors: a human donor in good health.

The rearrangement links TRBV5-1 to TRBJ2-5, with D uncertain. Trimming removed 0 bases at V and 2 bases at J, with 5 bases between. CDR1 and CDR2 (germline): SGHRS, YFSETQ. This CDR3 is built from 13 residues. The CDR3 DNA reads TGCGCCAGCAGCTTGGCCCAGCAAGAGACCCAGTACTTC. It encodes CASSLAQQETQYF. Full variable domain (missing parts from reference TRBV5-1 and TRBJ2-5): KAGVTQTPRYLIKTRGQQVTLSCSPISGHRSVSWYQQTPGQGLQFLFEYFSETQRNKGNFPGRFSGRQFSNSRSEMNVSTLELGDSALYLCASSLAQQETQYFGPGTRLLVL.

V is TRBV7-8 and J is TRBJ1-5; 8 bases line up with TRBD1. The V and J ends lost 4 bases and 5 bases, in that order; junction bases with no gene match: 10. Germline values: CDR1 SGHVS, CDR2 FQNEAQ. This CDR3 is 16 amino acids long. The CDR3 sequence is CASSSWTGSRDQPQHF. CDR3 nucleotide sequence: TGTGCCAGCAGCTCTTGGACAGGGTCGAGGGATCAGCCCCAGCATTTT.

This CDR3 is CASSQVPEQYF. DNA for the CDR3: TGTGCCAGCAGTCAGGTACCGGAGCAGTACTTC. The chain recombines TRBV2 with TRBJ2-7; no clear D. The V gene lost 5 bases and the J gene lost 7 bases, with 9 bases spanning the gap. Germline values: CDR1 SNHLY, CDR2 FYNNEI. The CDR3 covers 11 residues. The full variable domain, rest sourced from reference TRBV2 and TRBJ2-7, is EPEVTQTPSHQVTQMGQEVILRCVPISNHLYFYWYRQILGQKVEFLVSFYNNEISEKSEIFDDQFSVERPDGSNFTLKIRSTKLEDSAMYFCASSQVPEQYFGPGTRLTVT.

This clone was recorded once. V and J are TRBV30 and TRBJ1-5; D uncertain. CDR1 GTSNPN and CDR2 SVGIG come from the germline V gene (reference sequence). This CDR3 has 13 residues. The ends were cut back, 1 base at V and 2 bases at J, with 6 bases in the middle. Here the CDR3 reads CAWSGAGNQPQHF. DNA of the CDR3: TGTGCCTGGAGTGGGGCAGGCAATCAGCCCCAGCATTTT.

This CDR3 is CASSEGPLLSGNTIYF. CDR3 DNA sequence: TGTGCCAGCAGTGAAGGGCCCCTGCTCTCTGGAAACACCATATATTTT. This chain connects TRBV2 to TRBJ1-3; no clear D. The CDR3 totals 16 residues. V was pared by 1 base and J by 0 bases, with 10 bases between. Germline V CDR1 and CDR2: SNHLY, FYNNEI.

CDR3 protein: CATSRDLDRHIGTDTQYF. The CDR3 DNA follows: TGTGCCACCAGCAGAGATTTGGACAGGCATATAGGCACAGATACGCAGTATTTT. This sequence joins TRBV15 and TRBJ2-3; 7 bases align to TRBD1. Per germline, CDR1 LNHNV and CDR2 YYDKDF (reference sequence). V shed 0 bases, J shed 1 base, and the junction held 10 bases outside the gene matches. The CDR3 is 18 residues long.

This chain joins TRBV4-1 and TRBJ2-1, with D unresolved. The CDR3 totals 17 residues. Germline CDR1 MGHRA, CDR2 YSYEKL. V was trimmed by 4 bases and J by 0 bases, leaving 16 bases between them. CDR3 sequence (DNA): TGCGCCAGCAGCCTAGGTCCGGCGGAGAGCTCCTACAATGAGCAGTTCTTC. Translating it yields CASSLGPAESSYNEQFF.

This clone appeared a few times. The chain links TRBV11-3 to TRBJ1-1; D perhaps matches TRBD1 (5 bases). Germline CDR1 reads SGHNT; CDR2 reads YENEEA. The CDR3 has 13 residues. V lost 5 bases, J lost 4 bases, and 11 bases lay in between. The chain's CDR3 is CASSVGLGTEAFF. The CDR3 DNA follows: TGTGCCAGCAGCGTGGGGCTGGGCACTGAAGCTTTCTTT.

This clone came up once. V gene TRBV25-1 combines with J gene TRBJ2-3; 9 nucleotides line up with TRBD1. J lost 2 bases, V lost 3 bases, and 3 bases had no gene match. The CDR3 is 15 amino acids. The germline gives CDR1 MGHDK, CDR2 SYGVNS. The CDR3 loop is CASSDWDRDTDTQYF. The CDR3 bases are TGTGCCAGCAGTGATTGGGACAGGGACACAGATACGCAGTATTTT.

The rearrangement uses TRBV6-5 and TRBJ2-7; 7 nucleotides align to TRBD1. CDR3 size: 13 residues. Looked up from germline, CDR1 is MNHEY and CDR2 is SVGAGI. V lost 9 bases and J lost 3; bases outside the gene matches: 8. DNA for the CDR3: TGTGCCAGTACGGGACAGAACTTCTACGAGCAGTACTTC. Protein product: CASTGQNFYEQYF.

Notes on this clone: The same CDR3 is also encoded by other DNA sequences in this sample. J is TRBJ1-1 and V is TRBV28, with D unclear. V dropped 2 bases and J dropped 2 bases, with 6 bases sitting between them. The length of the CDR3 is 13 residues. Germline CDR1 reads MDHEN; CDR2 reads SYDVKM. CDR3 region: CASSLAGNTEAFF. CDR3 nucleotide sequence: TGTGCCAGCAGTTTAGCGGGAAACACTGAAGCTTTCTTT.

The CDR3 sequence is CAISAHYEQYF. The CDR3 nucleotides are TGTGCCATCAGTGCCCACTACGAGCAGTACTTC. This chain links TRBV10-3 with TRBJ2-7; D not certain. Per germline, CDR1 ENHRY and CDR2 SYGVKD. This CDR3 comprises 11 residues. Trimming took 4 bases from V and 3 from J, leaving 4 bases between them.

V is TRBV5-6 and J is TRBJ2-1, with 8 positions matching TRBD1. This CDR3 is built from 15 residues. Germline CDR1 reads SGHDT; CDR2 reads YYEEEE. V lost 1 base to trimming and J lost 4 bases; unmatched junction nucleotides: 4. CDR3 bases: TGTGCCAGCAGCTTGTTAACAGGGGGATACAATGAGCAGTTCTTC. Protein: CASSLLTGGYNEQFF.

The V and J genes are TRBV28 and TRBJ1-3; TRBD1 aligns across 7 bases. The CDR3 spans 14 residues. CDR1 is MDHEN and CDR2 is SYDVKM in the germline V gene. The trim removed 7 bases at V and 2 bases at J, leaving 5 bases unmatched. CDR3 region: CASIPGQPGNTIYF. In DNA form, the CDR3 reads TGTGCCAGCATTCCGGGACAGCCTGGAAACACCATATATTTT.

The J gene is TRBJ1-4, the V gene TRBV6-1; D might be TRBD1 (5 bases). The CDR3 contains 16 residues. Looked up from germline, CDR1 is MNHNS and CDR2 is SASEGT. Trimming shortened V by 3 bases and J by 5 bases, and 16 bases separated the two germline ends. The CDR3 is CASSDAGGPFNEKLFF. The CDR3 region has the DNA TGTGCCAGCAGTGATGCCGGGGGACCATTCAATGAAAAACTGTTTTTT.